The T cell receptor (beta chain) under discussion was sequenced for a study of blood T cell repertoires in COVID-19 (dated by TCRdb to between 2020 and 2021). For the study in its entirety: Samples covering the acute and convalescent phases of COVID-19 were provided by collaborators in the United States, Italy and Spain. The prospective study material was composed of cDNA or gDNA derived from T cells, B-cell-depleted T cells, or PBMCs. The samples were drawn from two sources: the first 160 participants of the ongoing ImmuneRACE study, and over 1,000 subjects contributed by 6 global collaborators. Where HLA class I and class II types were available, the types were taken from metadata supplied by the sample provider, not from assay-based typing. The repertoires were released in a freely available public database intended as a resource for research on the immune response to SARS-CoV-2. Nearly every sample came with metadata listing a de-identified subject ID, COVID-19 status, age in years and sex. The dataset comprised deeply sampled blood TCRbeta repertoires from subjects exposed to, actively infected with, or recovered from COVID-19. The investigation overall reported the following: How much clinical and demographic metadata was included differed by source and by participant, and the metadata was provided uncurated.

V is cut by 2 bases and J by 5 bases, and the space between the germline ends is 12 bases. The CDR1 and CDR2 encoded by the germline V gene are SGHTA and FQGTGA. The CDR3 covers 14 residues, taking in both the cysteine and the phenylalanine. The DNA shown is the 42-base CDR3, in frame from base 1. The collaborating institutions used their own protocols to collect whole blood in K2EDTA tubes. For TCRbeta analysis, collaborators shipped samples in one of three forms: frozen whole blood, isolated PBMCs, or DNA extracted from either of those sample types. About this clone itself: The antigen this receptor binds is unknown. The record has no base qualities; no much larger clone is one base away.

TCRbeta CDR3 regions were amplified from genomic DNA using the immunoSEQ Assay, a bias-controlled multiplex PCR. As for the authors' bioinformatics: The number of nucleated cells in each sample was estimated by amplification of reference gene primers within the assay. Sequence reads were collapsed and filtered to measure the absolute abundance of every unique TCRbeta CDR3 rearrangement. For each sample, productive Simpson clonality was calculated as the square root of Simpson's diversity index across productive rearrangements. The table was pulled from immuneACCESS by TCRdb, which kept in-frame rearrangements only. Such tables lose some clones; where checked, under half of the loss comes from unresolved V genes, and the rest has no known cause. The V and J calls and clone size are taken from that table; D and trimming were inferred from the DNA. The table for this sample lists approximately 45,000 clones; more than 85% of them were counted only once. The top ten hold around 5% of the sample.

This TCR was sampled from a man in his forties with active COVID-19. What was sequenced was peripheral blood. The chain employs TRBV7-3 and TRBJ1-1; the D region possibly corresponds to TRBD1 (5 bases align). The sequenced DNA is TGTGCCAGCAGCTTAGTTGGGGGGGTAACTGAAGCTTTCTTT. Translated, it reads CASSLVGGVTEAFF. With the portions outside the CDR3 filled from the reference TRBV7-3 and TRBJ1-1 genes, the complete variable region becomes GAGVSQTPSNKVTEKGKYVELRCDPISGHTALYWYRQSLGQGPEFLIYFQGTGAADDSGLPNDRFFAVRPEGSVSTLKIQRTERGDSAVYLCASSLVGGVTEAFFGQGTRLTVV.